What follows are 22 T cell receptor beta chains derived from one specimen sequenced in a study of brain T cells in children with intractable seizures. Profiled with immunoSEQ multiplex PCR; TCRdb holds only in-frame clones, not every one. The table has 70,000 to 85,000 clones, approximately 90% seen once. Specimen: peripheral blood, collected at surgery. Receptors were obtained from a girl aged 2 to 10 with Rasmussen encephalitis and intractable seizures.

The V call is TRBV5-5, the J call TRBJ2-5; a possible D gene is TRBD2 (6 bases). There are 14 residues in the CDR3. V was clipped by 2 bases and J by 10 bases, with 18 bases between them. In germline, CDR1 is SGHKS, CDR2 YYEKEE (reference sequence). The CDR3 region is CASSFTPGLRIQYF. The CDR3 nucleotides read TGTGCCAGCAGCTTTACCCCGGGACTCCGTATCCAGTACTTC.

The chain has TRBV7-9 and TRBJ1-2; no reliable D call. The CDR3 has 11 amino acids. The germline V and J ends were trimmed by 4 bases and 5 bases, with 5 bases remaining between them. Germline loops: CDR1 SEHNR, CDR2 FQNEAQ (reference sequence). The CDR3 region is CASSSLYGYTF. The CDR3 DNA reads as TGTGCCAGCAGCTCCCTATATGGCTACACCTTC.

The genes are TRBV4-1 and TRBJ2-7; possible D gene TRBD2, 5 bases. Trimming removed 0 bases at V and 1 base at J, with 10 bases between. The V gene's germline CDR1 is MGHRA and CDR2 YSYEKL. The CDR3 extends over 15 amino acids. CDR3 in DNA: TGCGCCAGCAGCCAAGACCGGAGCGGTTCCTACGAGCAGTACTTC. This gives the protein CASSQDRSGSYEQYF.

This chain connects TRBV24-1 to TRBJ1-2; 8 bases align to TRBD1. Germline loops: CDR1 KGHDR, CDR2 SFDVKD. The CDR3 is 14 amino acids. Trimming cost V 2 bases and J 4 bases; bases outside gene matches: 2. The CDR3 is CATSDWTGSYGYTF. DNA for the CDR3: TGTGCCACCAGTGATTGGACAGGGTCCTATGGCTACACCTTC.

The CDR3 nucleotides are TGTGCCAGTAGTATCTCAGGCAGTAGCACAGATACGCAGTATTTT. Translated, it gives CASSISGSSTDTQYF. V is TRBV19 and J is TRBJ2-3; D unresolved. Trimming cost V 3 bases and J 0 bases, with 10 bases left between them. CDR1 LNHDA and CDR2 SQIVND come from the germline V gene (reference sequence). CDR3 length: 15 amino acids.

This clone showed up just a few times. The chain has TRBV6-1 and TRBJ1-5, with D uncertain. Trimming left V 0 bases short and J 1 base short, with 7 bases between. The CDR3 has 15 amino acids. Germline loops: CDR1 MNHNS, CDR2 SASEGT. The CDR3 is CASSEAGRSNQPQHF. The CDR3 DNA reads as TGTGCCAGCAGTGAAGCGGGAAGGAGCAATCAGCCCCAGCATTTT.

This chain uses TRBV5-5 with TRBJ2-4; tentatively, D is TRBD2 (6 bases). V shed 6 bases and J shed 0 bases, with 13 bases lying between them. Germline assignment: CDR1 SGHKS and CDR2 YYEKEE (reference sequence). The CDR3 sequence is 15 residues long. DNA for the CDR3: TGTGCCAGCACCGACGGGACTCTAGCCAAAAACATTCAGTACTTC. Protein product: CASTDGTLAKNIQYF.

The rearrangement uses TRBV27 and TRBJ2-5; TRBD2 matches at 10 bases. Trimming at V came to 1 base and at J to 5 bases, leaving 4 bases not matched to a gene. Germline CDR1 reads MNHEY; CDR2 reads SMNVEV (reference sequence). This CDR3 has 15 amino acids. The CDR3 region has the DNA TGTGCCAGCAGTTTATGGACTAGCGGAACGGAGACCCAGTACTTC. Its translation: CASSLWTSGTETQYF.

This clone was counted a single time. The chain recombines TRBV12-5 with TRBJ2-7; 7 positions agree with TRBD1. CDR3 size: 16 residues. Per the germline V gene, CDR1 is LGHNT and CDR2 is FRNRAP. The J segment lost 3 bases and the V segment lost 1 base, leaving 9 bases of the junction unmatched. In DNA, the CDR3 is TGTGCTAGTGGTTTGGGCCAACAGGGGATGGGCTACGAGCAGTACTTC. As protein: CASGLGQQGMGYEQYF.

The chain combines TRBV30 with TRBJ1-2; the match to TRBD1 covers 9 bases. Germline V gene data show CDR1 as GTSNPN and CDR2 as SVGIG (reference sequence). With 2 bases clipped from V and 6 bases from J, the junction kept 10 bases outside the gene matches. The CDR3 has 15 residues. Here the CDR3 DNA reads TGTGCCTGGAGTAGGCCCGGGACAGGGTCCCATGGCTACACCTTC. It is translated as CAWSRPGTGSHGYTF.

CDR3 sequence reads: CASSPRLGDGYTF. The CDR3 region has the DNA TGTGCCAGCAGTCCCCGCTTAGGAGATGGCTACACCTTC. V and J are TRBV27 and TRBJ1-2; no clear D gene. The CDR3 loop spans 13 amino acids. Trimming left V 5 bases short and J 6 bases short, with 13 bases between. Germline CDR1 reads MNHEY; CDR2 reads SMNVEV (reference sequence).

This chain uses TRBV19 with TRBJ2-7; TRBD1 matches at 7 bases. CDR3 length equals 13 residues. V shed 9 bases, J shed 3 bases, and the junction held 8 bases outside the gene matches. CDR1 and CDR2 (germline): LNHDA, SQIVND (reference sequence). In nucleotides, the CDR3 is TGTGCCAGCTGGGACAGTCATCACTACGAGCAGTACTTC. The encoded protein is CASWDSHHYEQYF. Full variable domain (rest looked up from reference TRBV19 and TRBJ2-7): DGGITQSPKYLFRKEGQNVTLSCEQNLNHDAMYWYRQDPGQGLRLIYYSQIVNDFQKGDIAEGYSVSREKKESFPLTVTSAQKNPTAFYLCASWDSHHYEQYFGPGTRLTVT.

The rearrangement links TRBV28 to TRBJ2-1, with D possibly matching TRBD2 (7 bases). The V gene's germline CDR1 is MDHEN and CDR2 SYDVKM. Trimming pared 6 bases from V and 5 bases from J, leaving 17 bases between. The CDR3 extends over 15 amino acids. DNA for the CDR3: TGTGCCAGCAGCCGAAACGGGGGGCCCCACAATGAGCAGTTCTTC. It yields the protein CASSRNGGPHNEQFF.

V usage is TRBV28 and J usage is TRBJ1-6, with D tentatively TRBD1 (6 bases). The CDR3 extends over 15 amino acids. In germline, CDR1 is MDHEN, CDR2 SYDVKM. Trimming stripped 4 bases from V and 6 bases from J, with 13 bases between. The CDR3 region is CASSWEAGANSPLHF. In nucleotides, the CDR3 is TGTGCCAGCAGTTGGGAGGCAGGGGCTAATTCACCCCTCCACTTT.

This chain uses TRBV4-2 with TRBJ1-4; 8 bases are a match to TRBD1. The CDR3 totals 14 residues. With 4 bases clipped from V and 3 bases from J, the junction kept 1 base outside the gene matches. CDR1 LGHNA and CDR2 YNFKEQ come from the germline V gene. CDR3 region: CASSPGQANEKLFF. CDR3 coding DNA: TGTGCCAGCAGCCCGGGACAGGCTAATGAAAAACTGTTTTTT.

V is TRBV24-1 and J is TRBJ2-2, with D tentatively TRBD1 or TRBD2 (5 bases each). Per germline, CDR1 KGHDR and CDR2 SFDVKD. V was shortened by 3 bases and J by 1 base, with 11 bases between the two germline ends. The CDR3 covers 16 residues. Here the CDR3 reads CATSDPGTGNTGELFF. In nucleotides, the CDR3 is TGTGCCACCAGTGATCCAGGGACGGGGAACACCGGGGAGCTGTTTTTT.

The chain has TRBV27 and TRBJ1-1; D may be TRBD1 (5 bases). The CDR3 has 13 amino acids. Germline loops: CDR1 MNHEY, CDR2 SMNVEV (reference sequence). The V gene lost 2 bases and the J gene lost 8 bases, with 12 bases spanning the gap. In DNA, the CDR3 is TGTGCCAGCAGTTTAGGGGTCGGGACCGAAGCTTTCTTT. Its protein product is CASSLGVGTEAFF.

The chain links TRBV5-1 to TRBJ2-7, with D perhaps TRBD2 (5 bases). The ends were cut back, 0 bases at V and 3 bases at J, with 16 bases in the middle. The CDR3 sequence is 16 residues long. Germline lookup yields CDR1 SGHRS and CDR2 YFSETQ. The CDR3 protein is CASSLGPSGAIYEQYF. The CDR3 coding sequence is TGCGCCAGCAGCTTGGGGCCCAGCGGAGCCATCTACGAGCAGTACTTC.

The chain carries TRBV27 and TRBJ1-5, with unresolved D. V lost 2 bases and J lost 6, with 8 bases in between. This CDR3 contains 13 residues. Germline V gene sequence: CDR1 MNHEY, CDR2 SMNVEV (reference sequence). CDR3 region: CASSLTPIQPQHF. CDR3 coding DNA: TGTGCCAGCAGTTTAACCCCAATTCAGCCCCAGCATTTT.

V gene TRBV6-5 combines with J gene TRBJ2-5, with TRBD1 identical over 9 bases. Germline CDR1 MNHEY, CDR2 SVGAGI. V shed 4 bases and J 4 bases; nucleotides not matched to a gene: 1. The CDR3 extends over 13 amino acids. CDR3 bases: TGTGCCAGCAGTTGGGGACAGGGAGAGACCCAGTACTTC. It translates to CASSWGQGETQYF.

The CDR3 bases are TGTGCCAGTAAGCAGACAGGGATGAACACTGAAGCTTTCTTT. Its translation is CASKQTGMNTEAFF. This chain connects TRBV19 to TRBJ1-1, with 7 bases matching TRBD1. In germline, CDR1 is LNHDA, CDR2 SQIVND (reference sequence). This CDR3 spans 14 amino acids. J gave up 0 bases and V 7 bases, and 5 bases lay outside the gene matches.

The genes are TRBV7-9 and TRBJ2-5; TRBD1 might be the D (6 bases). V was clipped by 5 bases and J by 5 bases, with 12 bases between them. This CDR3 spans 13 amino acids. Germline V gives CDR1 SEHNR, CDR2 FQNEAQ (reference sequence). CDR3 sequence reads: CASSPKGEETQYF. In nucleotides, the CDR3 is TGTGCCAGCAGCCCTAAGGGGGAGGAGACCCAGTACTTC. The full variable domain, completed using reference TRBV7-9 and TRBJ2-5, is DTGVSQNPRHKITKRGQNVTFRCDPISEHNRLYWYRQTLGQGPEFLTYFQNEAQLEKSRLLSDRFSAERPKGSFSTLEIQRTEQGDSAMYLCASSPKGEETQYFGPGTRLLVL.